This T cell receptor (beta chain) was identified in a study of technical replicates of blood from a handful of donors (dated 2017 in TCRdb). In its sample, this clone was seen once. Which antigen it targets is not known. Base-call qualities are not available, and no considerably larger clone is one nucleotide away. Receptors were amplified or captured by the immunoSEQ multiplex PCR assay. TCRdb carries this immuneACCESS record with in-frame sequences only. Its versions omit some clonotypes, under half of them owing to an unresolved V gene in the studies checked, with the rest unexplained. The sample table holds 80,000 to 100,000 clones, of which around 92% were seen once. The ten top clones hold more than 0.25% of the sample. In the germline V gene (reference sequence), CDR1 corresponds to LNHNV and CDR2 to YYDKDF. The CDR3 runs 15 amino acids, cysteine and phenylalanine included. Kept here is only the CDR3 DNA, which spans 45 bases and is read in frame from base 1. The germline ends are 15 bases apart after V is trimmed by 6 bases and J by 2 bases.

This receptor was identified in a human donor in good health. Sequenced material: T cells isolated from PBMCs. This chain joins TRBV15 to TRBJ2-3, with TRBD1 as a weak D call on 7 bases. CDR3 protein: CATRAQGGFTDTQYF. The DNA is TGTGCCACCAGGGCCCAGGGGGGCTTCACAGATACGCAGTATTTT. Full variable domain (CDR3 extended with the reference TRBV15 and TRBJ2-3 proteins): DAMVIQNPRYQVTQFGKPVTLSCSQTLNHNVMYWYQQKSSQAPKLLFHYYDKDFNNEADTPDNFQSRRPNTSFCFLDIRSPGLGDTAMYLCATRAQGGFTDTQYFGPGTRLTVL.